These T cell receptor beta chains were read from a single sample in a study of cytomegalovirus exposure and HLA in healthy donors. Using immunoSEQ multiplex PCR, the repertoire was profiled, and TCRdb retains in-frame clones only, with some absent. The sample holds some 130,000 clones; approximately 61% are singletons and the top ten take around 1.6%. Sequencing was carried out using PBMCs. The receptors here all came from a human donor in good health. The CDR3 runs from the conserved cysteine through the conserved F or W. The order of the fields is clone size, D gene, J gene, V gene, CDR3 DNA, CDR3 protein. A D gene is named only where the DNA matches it firmly. For some rows the clone size is stated as once, few or many, or as a class when expanded; others skip it.

clone_size: few
d_call: TRBD1
j_call: TRBJ1-1
v_call: TRBV2
cdr3_nt: TGTGCCAGTTCCGGGACAGCGTCTAACACTGAAGCTTTCTTT
cdr3_aa: CASSGTASNTEAFF

clone_size: -
d_call: -
j_call: TRBJ2-7
v_call: TRBV19
cdr3_nt: TGTGCCAGTAGTATCGGGGTAAGCGAGCAGTACTTC
cdr3_aa: CASSIGVSEQYF

clone_size: once
d_call: -
j_call: TRBJ2-4
v_call: TRBV11-2
cdr3_nt: TGTGCCAGCAGCTTAGATTTGGGGGCTTGGGAAAACATTCAGTACTTC
cdr3_aa: CASSLDLGAWENIQYF

clone_size: -
d_call: -
j_call: TRBJ1-1
v_call: TRBV27
cdr3_nt: TGTGCCAGCAGTTCCCGGGTCGCCACTGAAGCTTTCTTT
cdr3_aa: CASSSRVATEAFF

clone_size: -
d_call: TRBD1
j_call: TRBJ2-3
v_call: TRBV2
cdr3_nt: TGTGCCAGCCACGGGGACAGGGCGGGCACAGATACGCAGTATTTT
cdr3_aa: CASHGDRAGTDTQYF

clone_size: -
d_call: TRBD1
j_call: TRBJ2-5
v_call: TRBV7-3
cdr3_nt: TGTGCCAGCAGCTTGGGGACAGGGAGGATGGAGACCCAGTACTTC
cdr3_aa: CASSLGTGRMETQYF

clone_size: -
d_call: -
j_call: TRBJ2-7
v_call: TRBV19
cdr3_nt: TGTGCCAGTAGCTTCCAGTTCAGGTACGAGCAGTACTTC
cdr3_aa: CASSFQFRYEQYF

clone_size: -
d_call: -
j_call: TRBJ2-7
v_call: TRBV15
cdr3_nt: TGTGCCACCAGCAGAGATCTGGGGGGTACCGGCGAGCAGTACTTC
cdr3_aa: CATSRDLGGTGEQYF

clone_size: -
d_call: TRBD1
j_call: TRBJ2-3
v_call: TRBV7-3
cdr3_nt: TGTGCCAGCAGCTCGCGAGGGGGCCTGGATACGCAGTATTTT
cdr3_aa: CASSSRGGLDTQYF

clone_size: -
d_call: TRBD1
j_call: TRBJ2-3
v_call: TRBV18
cdr3_nt: TGTGCCAGCTCGCCTACTCAGGGGGCAGATACGCAGTATTTT
cdr3_aa: CASSPTQGADTQYF

clone_size: -
d_call: -
j_call: TRBJ2-1
v_call: TRBV11-3
cdr3_nt: TGTGCCAGCAGCCCCCCTTACACTCGGGATGAGCAGTTCTTC
cdr3_aa: CASSPPYTRDEQFF

clone_size: -
d_call: -
j_call: TRBJ2-1
v_call: TRBV19
cdr3_nt: TGTGCCAGTAGTAGCAATTACAGGGGAGGAAACTACAATGAGCAGTTCTTC
cdr3_aa: CASSSNYRGGNYNEQFF

clone_size: few
d_call: TRBD1
j_call: TRBJ2-7
v_call: TRBV18
cdr3_nt: TGTGCCAGCTCACCGGGGACAGGGCGCGAGCAGTACTTC
cdr3_aa: CASSPGTGREQYF

clone_size: few
d_call: -
j_call: TRBJ1-3
v_call: TRBV28
cdr3_nt: TGTGCCAGCAGTTTATCGCAAGGGGTAAACGGAAACACCATATATTTT
cdr3_aa: CASSLSQGVNGNTIYF

clone_size: -
d_call: -
j_call: TRBJ2-7
v_call: TRBV7-9
cdr3_nt: TGTGCCAGCAGCTCTCGACTAGACGAGCAGTACTTC
cdr3_aa: CASSSRLDEQYF

clone_size: -
d_call: TRBD1
j_call: TRBJ2-7
v_call: TRBV2
cdr3_nt: TGTGCCAGCAGTGCGGACAGGGCTCACGAGCAGTACTTC
cdr3_aa: CASSADRAHEQYF

clone_size: -
d_call: TRBD2
j_call: TRBJ2-1
v_call: TRBV5-1
cdr3_nt: TGCGCCAGCAGCCCAACCCTAGCGGGAGGGCTTGGGTCTAATGAGCAGTTCTTC
cdr3_aa: CASSPTLAGGLGSNEQFF

clone_size: -
d_call: TRBD2
j_call: TRBJ2-1
v_call: TRBV7-2
cdr3_nt: TGTGCCAGCAGCCCACAACTAGCGGGGGACAATGAGCAGTTCTTC
cdr3_aa: CASSPQLAGDNEQFF

clone_size: -
d_call: -
j_call: TRBJ1-4
v_call: TRBV5-1
cdr3_nt: TGCGCCAGCAGCTTGGGGGGCAGGGGTGAAAAACTGTTTTTT
cdr3_aa: CASSLGGRGEKLFF

clone_size: -
d_call: TRBD1
j_call: TRBJ2-3
v_call: TRBV7-3
cdr3_nt: TGTGCCAGCAGCTCGACAGGGGATACGCAGTATTTT
cdr3_aa: CASSSTGDTQYF

clone_size: -
d_call: -
j_call: TRBJ2-1
v_call: TRBV6-6
cdr3_nt: TGTGCCAGCAGTTACACCGGGTTTTCCCACAATGAGCAGTTCTTC
cdr3_aa: CASSYTGFSHNEQFF

clone_size: -
d_call: -
j_call: TRBJ2-2
v_call: TRBV6-5
cdr3_nt: TGTGCCAGCAGACCGACAAACAGAGTCACCGGGGAGCTGTTTTTT
cdr3_aa: CASRPTNRVTGELFF

clone_size: -
d_call: TRBD1
j_call: TRBJ1-1
v_call: TRBV10-3
cdr3_nt: TGTGCCATCAGTGAGGGGGGACAGGGACGGACTGAAGCTTTCTTT
cdr3_aa: CAISEGGQGRTEAFF

clone_size: -
d_call: -
j_call: TRBJ1-1
v_call: TRBV7-2
cdr3_nt: TGTGCCAGCAGCCCAGGGCCCACTGAAGCTTTCTTT
cdr3_aa: CASSPGPTEAFF

clone_size: -
d_call: -
j_call: TRBJ2-5
v_call: TRBV5-4
cdr3_nt: TGTGCCAGCAGCTTGGCCGGAGAGACCCAGTACTTC
cdr3_aa: CASSLAGETQYF

clone_size: -
d_call: -
j_call: TRBJ2-5
v_call: TRBV5-5
cdr3_nt: TGTGCCAGCAGCGGGGGGCAAGAGACCCAGTACTTC
cdr3_aa: CASSGGQETQYF

clone_size: once
d_call: TRBD1
j_call: TRBJ2-7
v_call: TRBV9
cdr3_nt: TGTGCCAGCAGCCGGACAGGGTTAGGCGAGCAGTACTTC
cdr3_aa: CASSRTGLGEQYF

clone_size: -
d_call: -
j_call: TRBJ2-7
v_call: TRBV4-1
cdr3_nt: TGCGCCAGCAGCCAAGGTCCAGCGATGATACCGTACTTC
cdr3_aa: CASSQGPAMIPYF

clone_size: -
d_call: TRBD1
j_call: TRBJ2-7
v_call: TRBV11-3
cdr3_nt: TGTGCCAGCAGCTTAGGGGACAGCTACGAGCAGTACTTC
cdr3_aa: CASSLGDSYEQYF

clone_size: few
d_call: TRBD2
j_call: TRBJ2-5
v_call: TRBV6-5
cdr3_nt: TGTGCCAGCAGTTCTAGCGGGACCCAGACCCAGTACTTC
cdr3_aa: CASSSSGTQTQYF

clone_size: -
d_call: TRBD2
j_call: TRBJ2-5
v_call: TRBV7-9
cdr3_nt: TGTGCCAGCAGCTTGGCGAGACTAGCGGGAGAAGAGCAGTACTTC
cdr3_aa: CASSLARLAGEEQYF

clone_size: few
d_call: -
j_call: TRBJ2-7
v_call: TRBV18
cdr3_nt: TGTGCCAGCTCACCAGACAGCTACGAGCAGTACTTC
cdr3_aa: CASSPDSYEQYF

clone_size: -
d_call: -
j_call: TRBJ1-5
v_call: TRBV27
cdr3_nt: TGTGCCAGCAGTTTATCGCGAGCAGGGGTATCCAATCAGCCCCAGCATTTT
cdr3_aa: CASSLSRAGVSNQPQHF

clone_size: -
d_call: -
j_call: TRBJ1-2
v_call: TRBV28
cdr3_nt: TGTGCCAGCAGTTATAACGACAGAAACTATGGCTACACCTTC
cdr3_aa: CASSYNDRNYGYTF

clone_size: once
d_call: TRBD2
j_call: TRBJ2-7
v_call: TRBV5-4
cdr3_nt: TGTGCCAGCAGCTCCGGGACTAGCGCCGACTACGAGCAGTACTTC
cdr3_aa: CASSSGTSADYEQYF

clone_size: few
d_call: TRBD1
j_call: TRBJ2-7
v_call: TRBV5-6
cdr3_nt: TGTGCCAGCAGCTTGGGGCTGACAGGGGGCTACGAGCAGTACTTC
cdr3_aa: CASSLGLTGGYEQYF

clone_size: -
d_call: -
j_call: TRBJ2-7
v_call: TRBV6-5
cdr3_nt: TGTGCCAGCAGTTACTCGATTCCGGGCTACGAGCAGTACTTC
cdr3_aa: CASSYSIPGYEQYF

clone_size: -
d_call: -
j_call: TRBJ2-7
v_call: TRBV19
cdr3_nt: TGTGCCAGTAGTGCCTCACAGGGATACGAGCAGTACTTC
cdr3_aa: CASSASQGYEQYF

clone_size: -
d_call: -
j_call: TRBJ2-7
v_call: TRBV19
cdr3_nt: TGTGCCAGTAGACAGCAGGGTTACGAGCAGTACTTC
cdr3_aa: CASRQQGYEQYF

clone_size: few
d_call: TRBD2
j_call: TRBJ2-7
v_call: TRBV30
cdr3_nt: TGTGCCTGGAGATGGGGACTAGCGGCCCCCTACGAGCAGTACTTC
cdr3_aa: CAWRWGLAAPYEQYF

clone_size: few
d_call: TRBD2
j_call: TRBJ2-1
v_call: TRBV19
cdr3_nt: TGTGCCAGTAGTGGAGGTTTAGCGGGAAGGTATGAGCAGTTCTTC
cdr3_aa: CASSGGLAGRYEQFF

clone_size: once
d_call: -
j_call: TRBJ1-1
v_call: TRBV7-3
cdr3_nt: TGTGCCAGCAGCTTAACTTTAAACACTGAAGCTTTCTTT
cdr3_aa: CASSLTLNTEAFF

clone_size: -
d_call: TRBD1
j_call: TRBJ2-7
v_call: TRBV9
cdr3_nt: TGTGCCAGCAGCGTAGGACAGGGTCTCTACGAGCAGTACTTC
cdr3_aa: CASSVGQGLYEQYF

clone_size: -
d_call: -
j_call: TRBJ2-7
v_call: TRBV11-3
cdr3_nt: TGTGCCAGCAGCCCCCAGGGAGGCGAGCAGTACTTC
cdr3_aa: CASSPQGGEQYF

clone_size: -
d_call: -
j_call: TRBJ2-1
v_call: TRBV19
cdr3_nt: TGTGCCAGTAGTTTGGGTGGAGACTACAATGAGCAGTTCTTC
cdr3_aa: CASSLGGDYNEQFF

clone_size: once
d_call: TRBD1
j_call: TRBJ2-6
v_call: TRBV9
cdr3_nt: TGTGCCAGCAGCGTAGCATGGGACAGGCAATTCTCTGGGGCCAACGTCCTGACTTTC
cdr3_aa: CASSVAWDRQFSGANVLTF

clone_size: -
d_call: TRBD1
j_call: TRBJ2-6
v_call: TRBV18
cdr3_nt: TGTGCCAGCTCACGTACAGGGGCTGGGGCCAACGTCCTGACTTTC
cdr3_aa: CASSRTGAGANVLTF

clone_size: -
d_call: TRBD1
j_call: TRBJ1-5
v_call: TRBV6-1
cdr3_nt: TGTGCCAGCAGTGACAGACAGGGAGGCAATCAGCCCCAGCATTTT
cdr3_aa: CASSDRQGGNQPQHF

clone_size: -
d_call: -
j_call: TRBJ2-5
v_call: TRBV23-1
cdr3_nt: TGCGCCAGCAGTCATTTTATGGACAGTCAAGAGACCCAGTACTTC
cdr3_aa: CASSHFMDSQETQYF

clone_size: -
d_call: -
j_call: TRBJ1-2
v_call: TRBV20-1
cdr3_nt: TGCAGTGCAGCAGACCAGGGGGGCTACACCTTC
cdr3_aa: CSAADQGGYTF

clone_size: -
d_call: TRBD2
j_call: TRBJ2-7
v_call: TRBV10-3
cdr3_nt: TGTGCCATCAGGGAGGGGCTAGCGGGAGGCGAGCAGTACTTC
cdr3_aa: CAIREGLAGGEQYF

clone_size: -
d_call: TRBD1
j_call: TRBJ1-2
v_call: TRBV19
cdr3_nt: TGTGCCAGTAGTATCGGGAGGGGGCTGGCTGGCTACACCTTC
cdr3_aa: CASSIGRGLAGYTF

clone_size: once
d_call: TRBD1
j_call: TRBJ1-1
v_call: TRBV25-1
cdr3_nt: TGTGCCAGCAGTGAGTGGGACAGGGAAATGAACACTGAAGCTTTCTTT
cdr3_aa: CASSEWDREMNTEAFF

clone_size: -
d_call: TRBD1
j_call: TRBJ2-1
v_call: TRBV5-4
cdr3_nt: TGTGCCAGCAGCTGGACAGGGAATCAGGGGAATGAGCAGTTCTTC
cdr3_aa: CASSWTGNQGNEQFF

clone_size: few
d_call: TRBD2
j_call: TRBJ2-5
v_call: TRBV9
cdr3_nt: TGTGCCAGCAGCGTAGGGCGGGAGAGCGCGACCCAGTACTTC
cdr3_aa: CASSVGRESATQYF